This TCR beta chain was captured by sequencing in a study of cytomegalovirus exposure and HLA in healthy donors. Findings of the study overall: Previously analyzed data showed that most TCR beta V segments were productive at a frequency of about 87% or about 30%.

Remarks on this clone: The antigen is not known. The sample contains more than one DNA sequence encoding this CDR3.

PCR primers comprised 60 Vbeta and 13 Jbeta primers. TCRdb keeps only in-frame clones here, not all; method: immunoSEQ multiplex PCR. The table lists 150,000 or so clones, with around 1.2% in the top ten. The germline gives CDR1 MNHEY, CDR2 SVGAGI. Trimming left V 7 bases short and J 0 bases short, with 7 bases between. The CDR3 is 13 amino acids. The receptor's source is a woman aged 60-70 years in good health and CMV-seronegative. This chain joins TRBV6-5 and TRBJ1-3; a weak D match, TRBD1 (5 bases). What was sequenced was PBMCs. The CDR3 region is CASTGGSGNTIYF. CDR3 in DNA: TGTGCCAGCACGGGGGGCTCTGGAAACACCATATATTTT.